The present T cell receptor beta chain was sequenced within a study of OX40 agonist ivuxolimab in advanced cancers. On the study more broadly: A partial response was reached by three patients: one with hepatocellular carcinoma and two with cutaneous melanoma.

Study conclusions and caveats: CD8+ T cells averaged more expanded clones than CD4+.

This CDR3 comprises 16 residues. With V trimmed by 3 bases and J by 4 bases, 11 bases remained unmatched. Germline V CDR1 and CDR2: SNHLY, FYNNEI. Generated by immunoSEQ multiplex PCR, the TCRdb table keeps only in-frame clones and is missing some. The sample yields roughly 26,000 clones, 76% seen once. Concerning this clone: Its matching antigen is unknown.

V and J are TRBV2 and TRBJ2-7; 8 nucleotides align to TRBD1. The sequencing used CD4+ or CD8+ T cells sorted from blood, collected in a trial of the OX40 agonist ivuxolimab. The sequence was obtained from an adult with an advanced solid tumor such as melanoma, head and neck, liver or kidney cancer. The chain's CDR3 is CASSEDRDPYMYEQYF. DNA of the CDR3: TGTGCCAGCAGTGAGGACAGGGATCCTTATATGTACGAGCAGTACTTC. The full variable domain, with the rest looked up from reference TRBV2 and TRBJ2-7, is EPEVTQTPSHQVTQMGQEVILRCVPISNHLYFYWYRQILGQKVEFLVSFYNNEISEKSEIFDDQFSVERPDGSNFTLKIRSTKLEDSAMYFCASSEDRDPYMYEQYFGPGTRLTVT.